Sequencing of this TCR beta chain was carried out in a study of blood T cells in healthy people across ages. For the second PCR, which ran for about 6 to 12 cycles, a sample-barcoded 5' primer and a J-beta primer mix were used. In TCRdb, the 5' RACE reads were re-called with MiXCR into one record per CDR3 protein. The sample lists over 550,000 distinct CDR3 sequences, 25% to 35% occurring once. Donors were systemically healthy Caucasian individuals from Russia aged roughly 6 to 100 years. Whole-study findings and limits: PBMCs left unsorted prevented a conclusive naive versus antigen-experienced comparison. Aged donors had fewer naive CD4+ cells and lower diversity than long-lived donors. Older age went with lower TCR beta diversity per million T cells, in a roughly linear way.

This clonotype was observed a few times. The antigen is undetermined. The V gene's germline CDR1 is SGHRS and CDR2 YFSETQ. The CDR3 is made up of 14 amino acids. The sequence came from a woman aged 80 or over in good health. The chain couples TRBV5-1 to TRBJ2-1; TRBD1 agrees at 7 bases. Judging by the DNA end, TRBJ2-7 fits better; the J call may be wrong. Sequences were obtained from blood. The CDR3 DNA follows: TGCGCCAGCAGCTTGGGGACAGGCTACAATGAGCAGTACTTC. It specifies CASSLGTGYNEQYF.